The next 22 T cell receptor beta chains were all read from a single sample in a study of T-cell memory formation after mild COVID-19. TCRdb re-called the 5' RACE reads with MiXCR, one entry per CDR3 protein. The sample has 350,000 or so distinct CDR3 sequences, less than 25% seen once. Sequencing input: PBMCs or a T cell subset sorted from them (not recorded which). These receptors were taken from a man aged 18 to 30 who had mild COVID-19 (a few samples of this study predate the infection). Cell type and time point are not known.

This clonotype turned up a few times. The chain combines TRBV6-2 or TRBV6-3 with TRBJ2-2; D not resolved. Trimming removed 7 bases at V and 1 base at J, with 4 bases between. Per the germline V gene, CDR1 is MNHEY and CDR2 is SVGEGT. The CDR3 consists of 12 residues. In nucleotides, the CDR3 is TGTGCCAGCACCTGGAACACCGGGGAGCTGTTTTTT. Translating gives CASTWNTGELFF.

This clonotype appeared a few times. The J gene is TRBJ1-1, the V gene TRBV20-1, with D perhaps TRBD1 (6 bases). Trimming left V 3 bases short and J 1 base short, with 12 bases between. This CDR3 has 14 amino acids. CDR1 is DFQATT and CDR2 is SNEGSKA in the germline V gene (reference sequence). CDR3 coding DNA: TGCAGTGCTAGGGAGGGGGGTCGGAACACTGAAGCTTTCTTT. It is translated as CSAREGGRNTEAFF.

CDR3 nucleotide sequence: TGCAGTGCTACCTGGACAGGCTATGGCTACACCTTC. Encoded protein: CSATWTGYGYTF. The J gene is TRBJ1-2, the V gene TRBV20-1; TRBD1 matches 7 bases. Germline CDR1 and CDR2: DFQATT and SNEGSKA (reference sequence). The V segment lost 4 bases and the J segment 4 bases; nucleotides outside the gene matches: 3. The CDR3 contains 12 residues.

This clonotype was counted between two and nine times. The CDR3 here is CASSPWGGSYEQYV. The CDR3 nucleotides are TGTGCCAGCAGCCCCTGGGGGGGCTCCTACGAGCAGTACGTC. The chain is built from TRBV11-2 and TRBJ2-7, with TRBD2 matching over 7 bases. Trimming cost V 5 bases and J 0 bases; bases outside gene matches: 4. Looked up from germline, CDR1 is SGHAT and CDR2 is FQNNGV. This CDR3 contains 14 residues.

The chain carries TRBV4-2 and TRBJ2-5; 8 bases fit TRBD2. The CDR3 has 14 residues. Germline loops: CDR1 LGHNA, CDR2 YNFKEQ. J was trimmed by 0 bases and V by 4 bases; bases with no gene match: 1. DNA of the CDR3: TGTGCCAGCAGCCCACTAGCGGACCAAGAGACCCAGTACTTC. This translates into CASSPLADQETQYF.

This clonotype was counted only a few times. The rearrangement joins TRBV2 to TRBJ1-6; 10 bases fit TRBD1. V dropped 4 bases and J dropped 10; count of bases not matched to a gene: 7. This CDR3 comprises 15 residues. In germline, CDR1 is SNHLY, CDR2 FYNNEI. The CDR3, as DNA: TGTGCCAGCAGTGCGGACAGGGGGGGTGGATCACCCCTCCACTTT. This codes for CASSADRGGGSPLHF.

This clonotype was recorded a few times. The chain links TRBV12-3 or TRBV12-4 to TRBJ2-5; D not certain. V was trimmed by 0 bases and J by 5 bases, leaving 13 bases between them. This CDR3 comprises 15 residues. The CDR3 protein is CASSLAQRVGETQYF. The DNA for the CDR3 is TGTGCCAGCAGTTTAGCGCAAAGGGTTGGGGAGACCCAGTACTTC.

This clonotype was seen a handful of times. This rearrangement joins TRBV25-1 to TRBJ1-6, with D unresolved. The CDR3 spans 15 residues. CDR1 MGHDK and CDR2 SYGVNS come from the germline V gene. The V end lost 1 base, the J end lost 0 bases, and 4 bases lay between the germline ends. CDR3 nucleotide sequence: TGTGCCAGCAGTGAATTTCGCTCCTATAATTCACCCCTCCACTTT. Protein: CASSEFRSYNSPLHF.

This clonotype was counted between two and nine times. The chain joins TRBV7-2 to TRBJ1-2; D is unresolved. The germline gives CDR1 SGHTA, CDR2 FQGNSA. This CDR3 has 13 amino acids. Trimming took off 5 bases at V and 7 bases at J, with 14 bases between the two ends. This CDR3 is CASSHTPEVGYTF. CDR3 sequence (DNA): TGTGCCAGCAGCCATACCCCCGAAGTTGGCTACACCTTC.

This clonotype came up many times. This chain joins TRBV28 and TRBJ1-1; D possibly corresponds to TRBD1 (5 bases). The V end was cut by 6 bases, the J end by 0 bases, with 17 bases between. This CDR3 comprises 16 residues. The germline gives CDR1 MDHEN, CDR2 SYDVKM. The CDR3 bases are TGTGCCAGCAGGACACCGAAACCGACAGTGAACACTGAAGCTTTCTTT. Its translation is CASRTPKPTVNTEAFF.

This clonotype was observed many times. The chain joins TRBV7-3 to TRBJ2-3, with 7 positions matching TRBD2. The ends lost 5 bases at V and 3 bases at J; junction bases unmatched: 5. The CDR3 runs 14 residues. Germline V gives CDR1 SGHTA, CDR2 FQGTGA. The CDR3 sequence: CASSLSAGTDTQYF. The CDR3 DNA reads as TGTGCCAGCAGCCTGTCAGCGGGGACAGATACGCAGTATTTT.

This clonotype was counted between two and nine times. This chain connects TRBV12-3 or TRBV12-4 to TRBJ1-1, with D unresolved. V lost 3 bases, J lost 1 base, and 12 bases lay in between. This CDR3 has 15 residues. The CDR3, as DNA: TGTGCCAGCAGTTTGGACTCAAAGGGGAACACTGAAGCTTTCTTT. It encodes CASSLDSKGNTEAFF.

The rearrangement joins TRBV6-6 to TRBJ1-3; 9 nucleotides agree with TRBD1. This CDR3 contains 16 residues. Germline V gene lookup returns CDR1 MNHNY and CDR2 SVGAGI (reference sequence). V was clipped by 8 bases and J by 1 base; unmatched bases: 9. CDR3 sequence reads: CASRSPGQGSGNTIYF. The CDR3 DNA reads as TGTGCCAGCCGAAGCCCGGGACAGGGTTCTGGAAACACCATATATTTT.

This clonotype was seen repeatedly, ten times or more. The gene calls are TRBV12-3 or TRBV12-4 and TRBJ1-1, with D possibly being TRBD1 (6 bases). This CDR3 has 15 amino acids. The ends were cut back, 5 bases at V and 1 base at J, with 14 bases in the middle. Here the CDR3 DNA reads TGTGCCAGCAGTCCTCTGGGGGGCAGGAACACTGAAGCTTTCTTT. It codes for CASSPLGGRNTEAFF.

V usage is TRBV7-9 and J usage is TRBJ2-5, with D tentatively TRBD1 (6 bases). Deletions cut 4 bases from V and 5 bases from J, with 11 bases between. This CDR3 region has 13 residues. From germline, CDR1 is SEHNR and CDR2 FQNEAQ (reference sequence). The CDR3 region is CASSSTGLETQYF. DNA for the CDR3: TGTGCCAGCAGCTCAACAGGGTTGGAGACCCAGTACTTC.

Only a few counts were recorded for this clonotype. The chain recombines TRBV7-2 with TRBJ2-7, with 9 bases matching TRBD2. V trimming: 7 bases; J trimming: 0 bases; junction bases outside the gene matches: 4. The germline V gene has CDR1 SGHTA and CDR2 FQGNSA. The CDR3 is 14 residues long. The CDR3 bases are TGTGCCAGCAAGCGGGGGGACAGCTCCTACGAGCAGTACTTC. Protein sequence: CASKRGDSSYEQYF.

V gene TRBV7-9 combines with J gene TRBJ2-1; D might be TRBD1 or TRBD2, each matching 5 bases. Trimming took 6 bases from V and 6 from J, leaving 15 bases between them. From germline, CDR1 is SEHNR and CDR2 FQNEAQ (reference sequence). The CDR3 runs 14 residues. This CDR3 is CASSPGRTANEQFF. The CDR3 region has the DNA TGTGCCAGCAGTCCGGGACGGACCGCCAATGAGCAGTTCTTC.

This chain joins TRBV6-5 and TRBJ1-1; no clear D. V was trimmed by 5 bases and J by 2 bases, leaving 9 bases between them. CDR3 length equals 13 residues. Per germline, CDR1 MNHEY and CDR2 SVGAGI. CDR3 sequence: CASSPPQNTEAFF. The CDR3 region has the DNA TGTGCCAGCAGTCCCCCACAAAACACTGAAGCTTTCTTT.

The V gene is TRBV10-3, the J gene TRBJ2-7; D is perhaps TRBD1 (6 bases). Germline lookup yields CDR1 ENHRY and CDR2 SYGVKD. This CDR3 spans 15 amino acids. V lost 2 bases and J 2 bases, leaving 13 bases between the germline ends. DNA of the CDR3: TGTGCCATCAGTGAGCGACCGGGACACCCCTACGAGCAGTACGTC. Residues: CAISERPGHPYEQYV.

The rearrangement uses TRBV25-1 and TRBJ2-2, with 9 bases identical to TRBD2. CDR1 is MGHDK and CDR2 is SYGVNS in the germline V gene. The CDR3 sequence is 17 residues long. The junction had 4 bases not matched to a gene; V was cut back by 1 base and J by 1 base. Here the CDR3 DNA reads TGTGCCAGCAGTGAATCTTTAGCGGGGGAGAACACCGGGGAGCTGTTTTTT. Translated: CASSESLAGENTGELFF.

The rearrangement uses TRBV3-1 and TRBJ1-2, with 8 bases lining up with TRBD1. Germline V CDR1 and CDR2: LGHDT, YNNKEL (reference sequence). The trim removed 4 bases at V and 7 bases at J, leaving 8 bases unmatched. The CDR3 spans 14 residues. Here the CDR3 reads CASSRAGGAGGYTF. The CDR3 DNA is TGTGCCAGCAGCCGAGCAGGGGGCGCGGGTGGCTACACCTTC.

This clonotype was detected only a few times. The CDR3: CASSSLGQGANEQYF. The CDR3 DNA reads as TGTGCCAGCAGTTCATTGGGTCAGGGGGCTAACGAGCAGTACTTC. The chain uses TRBV12-3 or TRBV12-4 and TRBJ2-7; 8 bases are shared with TRBD1. The CDR3 is 15 amino acids. J gave up 5 bases and V 4 bases, and 10 bases lay outside the gene matches.